The 2 T cell receptor beta chains below come from one sample, sequenced in a study of cytomegalovirus exposure and HLA in healthy donors (dated by TCRdb to about 2017). The library was generated by the immunoSEQ multiplex PCR assay. A mixture of 60 forward primers for TCR Vbeta segments and 13 reverse primers for TCR Jbeta segments was used in the multiplex PCR. TCRdb limited this immuneACCESS table to in-frame rearrangements with V and J called. A share of clones is missing; checked studies link under half to unresolved V genes, and the rest is unexplained. The sample records 150,000 to 200,000 clones, around four fifths of which are singletons. Approximately 4% of the sample belongs to the ten largest clones. Sequencing input: PBMCs. Receptors originate from a man between 45 and 60 years old in good health and CMV-seropositive.

J is TRBJ1-4 and V is TRBV28; 8 nucleotides match TRBD1. Per germline, CDR1 MDHEN and CDR2 SYDVKM. V was pared by 6 bases and J by 3 bases, with 3 bases of the junction left unmatched. The CDR3 sequence is 14 residues long. The CDR3, as DNA: TGTGCCAGCAGAGGGACAGGATCTAATGAAAAACTGTTTTTT. Translation gives CASRGTGSNEKLFF. The whole variable domain, remainder taken from reference TRBV28 and TRBJ1-4, is DVKVTQSSRYLVKRTGEKVFLECVQDMDHENMFWYRQDPGLGLRLIYFSYDVKMKEKGDIPEGYSVSREKKERFSLILESASTNQTSMYLCASRGTGSNEKLFFGSGTQLSVL.

The chain joins TRBV4-1 to TRBJ2-3; D is ambiguous. With 2 bases removed from V and 2 bases from J, the gap between germline ends came to 20 bases. CDR1 is MGHRA, CDR2 YSYEKL, per germline. The CDR3 has 18 residues. In DNA, the CDR3 is TGCGCCAGCAGCCAATGGCAGGCAAACCCGGCCTACACAGATACGCAGTATTTT. Amino acids: CASSQWQANPAYTDTQYF.